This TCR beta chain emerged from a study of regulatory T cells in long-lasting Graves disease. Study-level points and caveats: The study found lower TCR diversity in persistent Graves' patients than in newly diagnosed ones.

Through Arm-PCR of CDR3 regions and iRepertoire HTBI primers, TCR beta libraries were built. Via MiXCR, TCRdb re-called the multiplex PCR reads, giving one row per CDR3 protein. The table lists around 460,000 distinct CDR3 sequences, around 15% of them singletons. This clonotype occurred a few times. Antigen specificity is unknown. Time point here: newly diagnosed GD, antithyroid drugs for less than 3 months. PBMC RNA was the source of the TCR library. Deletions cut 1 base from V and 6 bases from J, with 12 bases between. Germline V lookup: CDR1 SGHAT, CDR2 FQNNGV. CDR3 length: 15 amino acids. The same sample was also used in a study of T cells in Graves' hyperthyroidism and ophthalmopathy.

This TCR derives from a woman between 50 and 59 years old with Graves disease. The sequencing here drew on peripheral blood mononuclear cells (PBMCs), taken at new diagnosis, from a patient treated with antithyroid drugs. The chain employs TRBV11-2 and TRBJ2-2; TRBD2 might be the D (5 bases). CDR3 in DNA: TGTGCCAGCAGCTTAGGTCCACTAGTGTCCGGGGAGCTGTTTTTT. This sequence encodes CASSLGPLVSGELFF.